The following is a T cell receptor (beta chain) sequence with its context. This clonotype was seen more than once but under ten times. No cognate antigen has been identified for it. The record has no base qualities; no much larger clone is one base away. Per the germline V gene, SQVTM is the CDR1 and ANQGSEA is the CDR2. V and J are truncated by 1 base and 5 bases respectively, leaving an intervening sequence of 20 bases. Measured from the cysteine to the phenylalanine, the CDR3 is 16 residues long. Only the CDR3 region is kept as DNA, spanning 48 bases read in frame from base 1. The study was a case-control design nested within a healthcare worker cohort in London, UK, with weekly nasopharyngeal swab PCR tests and blood sampling. Healthcare workers were enrolled in the week of the UK lockdown, from 23 to 31 March 2020, and were followed every week for up to roughly 15 weeks. The protocol used for the library was 5' RACE. Sequencing was performed on a NextSeq 500. The TCR library protocol attached unique molecular identifiers to individual cDNA molecules to correct for sequencing error and PCR bias. TCR alpha and beta chains were both sequenced, and the abundances of alpha and beta sequences in each sample were closely correlated with each other. As for the original processing: Decombinator V4 was used to annotate the V gene, J gene and CDR3 of the TCR sequences. Expanded TCRs were defined as changing significantly between any two time points under a Poisson model with p below 0.0001. TCR abundances were normalised to the total number of TCRs sequenced in each sample and reported as counts per million. TRAV1-2 paired with TRAJ12, TRAJ20 or TRAJ33 defined MAIT TCRs, while TRAV10 paired with TRAJ18 defined iNKT TCRs. VDJdb, accessed on 1 November 2021, was searched for TCRs annotated for CMV, EBV and SARS-CoV-2, and TCRs annotated for more than one antigen were excluded. Using fastp at Q25 and MiXCR, TCRdb reprocessed the public reads and kept productive beta chains. Each CDR3 protein appears once, grouped with its most common genes and DNA. For this entry, the V and J calls and clone size follow TCRdb and not the study's own pipeline. The sample table holds 60,000 or so distinct CDR3 sequences, of which just under 9% were seen once. Around 17% of the sample comes from the top ten.

This sample is drawn from a study of early T cells in non-severe SARS-CoV-2 infection (dated by TCRdb to about 2021). Some background on the complete study: Because TCR sequencing was done on bulk RNA from unsorted whole blood, the alpha and beta chains could not be paired.

Points the paper makes about the study in general: VDJdb matching was skewed toward anti-spike CD8 responses and likely underestimated virus-specific expansions, missing private and CD4 specificities.

The V and J segments used are TRBV29-1 and TRBJ2-5; the D gene could be TRBD1 or TRBD2, each one agreeing over 5 bases. This receptor was obtained from an adult who was a healthcare worker with PCR-confirmed SARS-CoV-2 infection or an uninfected control (not recorded which). The specimen was whole blood. The CDR3 region: CSVEGAGTTEGETQYF. The bases are TGCAGCGTTGAAGGGGCCGGGACGACTGAGGGCGAGACCCAGTACTTC.